This TCR beta chain was recorded in a study of blood T cell repertoires in COVID-19. As for the study in general: The United States, Italy and Spain supplied acute and convalescent COVID-19 samples.

Per the study methods: Quantification of nucleated cells was approximated via reference gene primer amplification. TCRdb's table, derived via immunoSEQ multiplex PCR, lists solely in-frame clones and lacks some. V and J calls and clone size are given by that table; D and trimming were obtained from the DNA. The sample holds about 180,000 clones, around nine tenths seen once. The sample was peripheral blood. The receptor's source is a woman in her 70s with COVID-19, enrolled during active disease.

DNA for the CDR3: TGTGCCAGCAGCGTAGGGGACAGGGGCAGATCACCCCTCCACTTT. Translated, it gives CASSVGDRGRSPLHF. V gene TRBV9 combines with J gene TRBJ1-6, with TRBD1 identical over 10 bases. CDR1 and CDR2 (germline): SGDLS, YYNGEE. With V trimmed by 0 bases and J by 10 bases, 4 bases remained unmatched. The CDR3 length is 15 residues.